A single sample gave rise to the 3 T cell receptor beta chains below, sequenced in a study of immune cell composition in non-small cell lung cancer. The protocol was immunoSEQ multiplex PCR, while the TCRdb copy is restricted to in-frame clones and leaves out a portion. Here the sample spans 3,000 to 5,000 clones, 60% to 75% being singletons. Sequencing used lung tumor tissue. Source of these receptors: a human donor with non-small cell lung cancer.

This rearrangement joins TRBV30 to TRBJ1-4; possibly TRBD1 for D (5 bases). Trimming left V 4 bases short and J 13 bases short, with 13 bases between. This CDR3 is 11 amino acids long. The germline gives CDR1 GTSNPN, CDR2 SVGIG (reference sequence). The CDR3 region is CAWNLGEALFF. The CDR3 DNA sequence: TGTGCCTGGAATTTGGGGGAAGCACTGTTTTTT.

Note on this clone: As the CDR3 is not closed by the conserved phenylalanine or tryptophan, this likely results from a read error. V gene TRBV10-2 combines with J gene TRBJ1-3; TRBD1 agrees at 9 bases. V lost 6 bases, J lost 4 bases, and 4 bases stayed unmatched. The CDR3 is 14 residues long. Germline values: CDR1 WSHSY, CDR2 SAAADI. The CDR3 here is CASRAGQGGNTIYV. The CDR3 DNA sequence: TGCGCCAGCAGGGCGGGACAGGGAGGAAACACCATATATGTT.

This chain links TRBV6-1 with TRBJ2-7; TRBD1 matches at 7 bases. Germline V gene sequence: CDR1 MNHNS, CDR2 SASEGT. CDR3 length: 15 residues. J lost 3 bases, V lost 9 bases, and 14 bases had no gene match. The CDR3 DNA sequence: TGTGCCAGTACGATGAGATCCGGACAGGTCTACGAGCAGTACTTC. It yields the protein CASTMRSGQVYEQYF.